Listed here are 9 T cell receptor beta chains from one sample, sequenced in a study of memory CD4+ T cells and cytomegalovirus serostatus. Generated by immunoSEQ multiplex PCR, the TCRdb table keeps only in-frame clones and is missing some. The table includes about 40,000 clones, about four fifths detected once. The sort gate was single viable CD3+CD4+CD8-CD45RO+ cells for memory CD4+ T cells. The sequenced sample consisted of memory CD4+ T cells from blood. The receptor source for this set is an adult in good health and CMV-seronegative.

The chain employs TRBV4-2 and TRBJ2-1; 14 nucleotides agree with TRBD2. This CDR3 region has 22 residues. Trimming at V came to 1 base and at J to 0 bases, leaving 14 bases not matched to a gene. In germline, CDR1 is LGHNA, CDR2 YNFKEQ. The DNA for the CDR3 is TGTGCCAGCAGCCAAGTTCACGGCTCTGGACTAGCGGGGGGATCCTCCTACAATGAGCAGTTCTTC. Protein: CASSQVHGSGLAGGSSYNEQFF.

The V gene is TRBV7-9, the J gene TRBJ1-1; D unclear. Trimming pared 1 base from V and 2 bases from J, leaving 8 bases between. Germline assignment: CDR1 SEHNR and CDR2 FQNEAQ (reference sequence). This CDR3 contains 14 residues. This chain's CDR3 is CASSLGAINTEAFF. Written as DNA, the CDR3 is TGTGCCAGCAGCTTAGGAGCGATCAACACTGAAGCTTTCTTT.

This chain joins TRBV5-1 and TRBJ1-4; D is undetermined. The CDR3 length is 15 residues. Trimming removed 0 bases from V and 5 bases from J, with 11 bases in between. CDR1 and CDR2 (germline): SGHRS, YFSETQ. CDR3 loop: CASSLVGFGNEKLFF. The CDR3 DNA is TGCGCCAGCAGCTTGGTTGGGTTCGGCAATGAAAAACTGTTTTTT.

The chain has TRBV11-2 and TRBJ2-3, with a tentative D call TRBD2 (5 bases). V was pared by 8 bases and J by 3 bases, with 9 bases between. Germline V gene lookup returns CDR1 SGHAT and CDR2 FQNNGV. The CDR3 contains 12 residues. CDR3 sequence: CASSRGTDTQYF. In DNA form, the CDR3 reads TGTGCCAGCTCCCGGGGAACAGATACGCAGTATTTT.

The sample holds one count of this clone. J is TRBJ2-3 and V is TRBV5-1; TRBD2 agrees at 8 bases. V gave up 4 bases and J gave up 1 base; unmatched junction bases: 14. Germline V gene data show CDR1 as SGHRS and CDR2 as YFSETQ. There are 18 residues in the CDR3. This CDR3 is CASSPTYLAGGGTDTQYF. The CDR3 DNA is TGCGCCAGCAGCCCAACATACCTAGCGGGTGGTGGCACAGATACGCAGTATTTT.

The chain is built from TRBV5-1 and TRBJ2-3; TRBD2 matches 8 bases. The CDR3 runs 14 residues. Germline V CDR1 and CDR2: SGHRS, YFSETQ. V shed 3 bases and J 6 bases; nucleotides not matched to a gene: 6. CDR3 loop: CASSSTSVGDTQYF. For the CDR3, the DNA is TGCGCCAGCAGCTCGACTAGCGTGGGGGATACGCAGTATTTT.

This CDR3 is CASSFSLAGGETQYF. The CDR3 bases are TGCGCCAGCAGCTTTTCGCTAGCGGGGGGGGAGACCCAGTACTTC. This chain uses TRBV5-1 with TRBJ2-5; 12 bases fit TRBD2. V was pared by 2 bases and J by 5 bases, with 4 bases of the junction left unmatched. Germline V gives CDR1 SGHRS, CDR2 YFSETQ. This CDR3 contains 15 residues.

The chain recombines TRBV5-1 with TRBJ2-5; no definite D call. The CDR3 covers 15 residues. CDR1 is SGHRS and CDR2 is YFSETQ in the germline V gene. Trimming pared 0 bases from V and 5 bases from J, leaving 14 bases between. The CDR3 sequence is CASSLAPNLGETQYF. In DNA, the CDR3 is TGCGCCAGCAGCTTGGCCCCCAACTTAGGCGAGACCCAGTACTTC.

V and J are TRBV7-2 and TRBJ1-1, with D unclear. The CDR3 spans 13 residues. The germline gives CDR1 SGHTA, CDR2 FQGNSA. Trimming took off 4 bases at V and 1 base at J, with 7 bases between the two ends. The CDR3 protein is CASSSQPNTEAFF. DNA for the CDR3: TGTGCCAGCAGCTCGCAGCCGAACACTGAAGCTTTCTTT.